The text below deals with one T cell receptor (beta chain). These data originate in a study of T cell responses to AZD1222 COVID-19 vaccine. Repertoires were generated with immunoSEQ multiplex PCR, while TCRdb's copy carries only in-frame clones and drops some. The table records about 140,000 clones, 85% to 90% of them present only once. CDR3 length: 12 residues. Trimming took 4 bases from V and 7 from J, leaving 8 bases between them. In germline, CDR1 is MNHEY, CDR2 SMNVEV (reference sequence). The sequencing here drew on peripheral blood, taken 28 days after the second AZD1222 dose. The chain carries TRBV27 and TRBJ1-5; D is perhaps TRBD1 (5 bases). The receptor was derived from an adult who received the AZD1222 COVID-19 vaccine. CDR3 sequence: CASSSGYQPQHF. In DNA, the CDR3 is TGTGCCAGCAGTTCAGGGTACCAGCCCCAGCATTTT.